Each of the 21 T cell receptor beta chains below was sequenced from the same sample in a study of OX40 agonist ivuxolimab in advanced cancers. Profiled with immunoSEQ multiplex PCR; TCRdb holds only in-frame clones, not every one. The sample holds about 67,000 clones; more than 75% are singletons and the top ten take around 8.2%. The sequencing used CD4+ or CD8+ T cells sorted from blood, collected in a trial of the OX40 agonist ivuxolimab. Every receptor here comes from an adult with an advanced solid tumor such as melanoma, head and neck, liver or kidney cancer.

The V and J genes are TRBV28 and TRBJ2-7; D unresolved. V shed 2 bases and J shed 1 base, with 9 bases lying between them. This CDR3 region has 14 residues. Per the germline V gene, CDR1 is MDHEN and CDR2 is SYDVKM. The CDR3 spells CASSLDTASYEQYF. DNA for the CDR3: TGTGCCAGCAGTTTAGACACAGCTTCCTACGAGCAGTACTTC.

The rearrangement links TRBV6-6 to TRBJ2-3; D uncertain. The V end was cut by 1 base, the J end by 6 bases, with 11 bases between. Germline CDR1 and CDR2: MNHNY and SVGAGI (reference sequence). The CDR3 consists of 14 residues. CDR3 sequence (DNA): TGTGCCAGCAGTTACTTGGCAACGGGTGATACGCAGTATTTT. This gives the protein CASSYLATGDTQYF.

This clone was detected once. This chain uses TRBV5-1 with TRBJ2-7; 7 bases agree with TRBD1. CDR3 length: 15 residues. Germline V CDR1 and CDR2: SGHRS, YFSETQ. V lost 0 bases to trimming and J lost 2 bases; unmatched junction nucleotides: 5. The chain's CDR3 is CASSLEGRGTYEQYF. The DNA of the CDR3 is TGCGCCAGCAGCTTGGAGGGCAGGGGGACCTACGAGCAGTACTTC. The full variable domain, with the rest looked up from reference TRBV5-1 and TRBJ2-7, is KAGVTQTPRYLIKTRGQQVTLSCSPISGHRSVSWYQQTPGQGLQFLFEYFSETQRNKGNFPGRFSGRQFSNSRSEMNVSTLELGDSALYLCASSLEGRGTYEQYFGPGTRLTVT.

The rearrangement links TRBV19 to TRBJ1-1, with TRBD1 identical over 8 bases. The CDR3 consists of 15 residues. V lost 5 bases and J lost 5; bases outside the gene matches: 10. Germline V gene lookup returns CDR1 LNHDA and CDR2 SQIVND (reference sequence). The CDR3 DNA follows: TGTGCCAGTAGTTCGACAGGGGCGCCGGGAACTGAAGCTTTCTTT. Its protein product is CASSSTGAPGTEAFF. Full variable domain (missing parts from reference TRBV19 and TRBJ1-1): DGGITQSPKYLFRKEGQNVTLSCEQNLNHDAMYWYRQDPGQGLRLIYYSQIVNDFQKGDIAEGYSVSREKKESFPLTVTSAQKNPTAFYLCASSSTGAPGTEAFFGQGTRLTVV.

The chain combines TRBV19 with TRBJ2-7, with D possibly TRBD2 on 5 matching bases. Germline V lookup: CDR1 LNHDA, CDR2 SQIVND (reference sequence). The V and J ends lost 1 base and 6 bases respectively, with 13 bases between them. The CDR3 runs to 14 residues. The DNA for the CDR3 is TGTGCCAGTAGTATAGTGGACGGCGCGGGCGAGCAGTACTTC. Amino acids: CASSIVDGAGEQYF.

The chain couples TRBV5-8 to TRBJ2-7, with 7 bases aligning to TRBD2. The germline V gene has CDR1 SGHTS and CDR2 YDEGEE. The J segment lost 1 base and the V segment lost 5 bases, leaving 3 bases of the junction unmatched. The CDR3 consists of 13 residues. For the CDR3, the DNA is TGTGCCAGCAGGGGGGAGGGGTCCTACGAGCAGTACGTC. It yields the protein CASRGEGSYEQYV.

The rearrangement joins TRBV5-1 to TRBJ1-1; no definite D call. The germline V and J ends were trimmed by 0 bases and 0 bases, with 0 bases remaining between them. The CDR3 is 12 residues long. The germline V gene has CDR1 SGHRS and CDR2 YFSETQ. DNA for the CDR3: TGCGCCAGCAGCTTGGTGAACACTGAAGCTTTCTTT. This gives the protein CASSLVNTEAFF.

The chain links TRBV28 to TRBJ2-5; 7 nucleotides match TRBD2. The closer fit of TRBJ2-7 to the DNA end suggests the J call may be wrong. Germline V gene sequence: CDR1 MDHEN, CDR2 SYDVKM. This CDR3 region has 16 residues. The CDR3 protein is CASSFRYGGSSYEQYF. The DNA of the CDR3 is TGTGCCAGCAGTTTCCGTTACGGCGGGAGCTCCTACGAGCAGTACTTC.

The genes are TRBV28 and TRBJ2-5; D is unresolved. With the DNA end fitting TRBJ2-7 better, the J assignment may be wrong. Germline values: CDR1 MDHEN, CDR2 SYDVKM. CDR3 length: 13 residues. The CDR3, as DNA: TGTGCCAGCAAGACGACTGGTTCCTACGAGCAGTACTTC. It translates to CASKTTGSYEQYF.

The V and J genes are TRBV7-2 and TRBJ2-5; D possibly corresponds to TRBD2 (5 bases). Germline loops: CDR1 SGHTA, CDR2 FQGNSA. The germline V and J ends were trimmed by 1 base and 3 bases, with 12 bases remaining between them. The CDR3 spans 15 residues. The DNA for the CDR3 is TGTGCCAGCAGCTTAGAGGTCTTGGAGGAAGAGACCCAGTACTTC. This gives the protein CASSLEVLEEETQYF.

The chain joins TRBV7-2 to TRBJ1-6; D gene ambiguous. Looked up from germline, CDR1 is SGHTA and CDR2 is FQGNSA. The CDR3 contains 15 residues. V lost 3 bases and J 8 bases, leaving 14 bases between the germline ends. CDR3 loop: CASSFGDGVYSPLHF. For the CDR3, the DNA is TGTGCCAGCAGCTTCGGCGACGGGGTATATTCACCCCTCCACTTT.

CDR3 residues: CASSLGAPNEQYV. The CDR3 coding sequence is TGTGCCAGCAGCTTAGGGGCGCCCAACGAGCAGTACGTC. J is TRBJ2-7 and V is TRBV7-2; D not certain. CDR1 is SGHTA and CDR2 is FQGNSA in the germline V gene. The CDR3 consists of 13 residues. Trimming shortened V by 1 base and J by 5 bases, and 9 bases separated the two germline ends.

This chain links TRBV19 with TRBJ1-5, with D hard to call. The germline V gene encodes CDR1 LNHDA and CDR2 SQIVND (reference sequence). Trimming removed 2 bases from V and 6 bases from J, with 14 bases in between. The CDR3 contains 15 residues. CDR3 in DNA: TGTGCCAGTAGTATATCCCAGGTGAACGGTCAGCCCCAGCATTTT. Its translation: CASSISQVNGQPQHF.

The genes are TRBV13 and TRBJ2-7; unclear D gene. This CDR3 is built from 12 residues. Trimming cost V 0 bases and J 6 bases, with 6 bases left between them. CDR1 and CDR2 from the germline V gene are PRHDT and FYEKMQ (reference sequence). DNA for the CDR3: TGTGCCAGCAGCTTAGGTCCCGTCGAGCAGTACTTC. Its protein is CASSLGPVEQYF.

The V and J genes are TRBV19 and TRBJ1-6; D unresolved. This CDR3 comprises 13 residues. V was shortened by 10 bases and J by 6 bases, with 13 bases between the two germline ends. Per germline, CDR1 LNHDA and CDR2 SQIVND (reference sequence). CDR3 sequence (DNA): TGTGCCACTTCCGCGGACGGTAATTCACCCCTCCACTTT. Translating it yields CATSADGNSPLHF.

The chain uses TRBV27 and TRBJ1-2, with D unresolved. The germline V gene encodes CDR1 MNHEY and CDR2 SMNVEV (reference sequence). V lost 6 bases and J lost 4, with 15 bases in between. This CDR3 spans 14 amino acids. The DNA for the CDR3 is TGTGCCAGCAGCAGAATGCCTGGGAGCTATGGCTACACCTTC. Translating gives CASSRMPGSYGYTF.

Turning to this clone: One end of the junction does not line up with germline, which may come from a read error. The rearrangement links TRBV9 to TRBJ2-1; 9 bases line up with TRBD2. Germline V lookup: CDR1 SGDLS, CDR2 YYNGEE. CDR3 size: 15 residues. CDR3 residues: CASTVAGDSYNEQFF. In DNA form, the CDR3 reads TGTGCCAGCACCGTAGCGGGAGATAGCTACAATGAGCAGTTCTTC.

The rearrangement links TRBV10-2 to TRBJ2-2, with D tentatively TRBD2 (7 bases). The CDR3 has 17 amino acids. V was clipped by 4 bases and J by 4 bases, with 19 bases between them. Germline V CDR1 and CDR2: WSHSY, SAAADI. The CDR3 DNA is TGCGCCAGCAGTGGATATGGGGGCGGGGGCCCCACCGGGGAGCTGTTTTTT. This translates into CASSGYGGGGPTGELFF.

This chain connects TRBV5-6 to TRBJ2-6; 8 bases align to TRBD2. CDR1 is SGHDT, CDR2 YYEEEE, per germline. Losses at the gene ends were 4 bases for V and 3 bases for J; bases not matched to a gene: 9. This CDR3 spans 17 amino acids. The CDR3 bases are TGTGCCAGCAGCCCACTGACGGGGGGGAATGGGGCCAACGTCCTGACTTTC. This translates into CASSPLTGGNGANVLTF.

V gene TRBV4-1 combines with J gene TRBJ1-4; 7 nucleotides match TRBD1. The J segment lost 8 bases and the V segment lost 2 bases, leaving 8 bases of the junction unmatched. The CDR3 consists of 15 residues. Looked up from germline, CDR1 is MGHRA and CDR2 is YSYEKL. CDR3 in amino acids: CASSQTGTVGEKLFF. The CDR3 bases are TGCGCCAGCAGCCAAACCGGGACAGTCGGGGAAAAACTGTTTTTT.

The chain combines TRBV28 with TRBJ1-4; TRBD1 agrees at 7 bases. Looked up from germline, CDR1 is MDHEN and CDR2 is SYDVKM. The length of the CDR3 is 15 residues. With 2 bases clipped from V and 7 bases from J, the junction kept 7 bases outside the gene matches. The CDR3 spells CASSLRGAGGEKLFF. Written as DNA, the CDR3 is TGTGCCAGCAGTTTAAGGGGGGCAGGGGGTGAAAAACTGTTTTTT.